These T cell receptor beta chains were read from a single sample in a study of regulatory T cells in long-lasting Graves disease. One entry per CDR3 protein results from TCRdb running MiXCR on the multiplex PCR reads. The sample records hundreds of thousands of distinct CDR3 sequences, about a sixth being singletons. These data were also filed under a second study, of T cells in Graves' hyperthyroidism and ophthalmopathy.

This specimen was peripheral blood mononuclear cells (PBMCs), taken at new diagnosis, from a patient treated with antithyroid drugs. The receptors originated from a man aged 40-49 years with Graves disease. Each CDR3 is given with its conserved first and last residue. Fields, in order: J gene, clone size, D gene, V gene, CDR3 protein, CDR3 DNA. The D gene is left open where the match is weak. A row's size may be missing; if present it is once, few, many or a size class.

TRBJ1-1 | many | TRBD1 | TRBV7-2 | CASSPHRGPNTEAFF | TGTGCCAGCAGCCCACACAGGGGGCCTAACACTGAAGCTTTCTTT
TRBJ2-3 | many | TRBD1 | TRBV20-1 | CSARAGQGLILSSTDTQYF | TGCAGTGCTAGAGCGGGACAGGGTTTAATTCTTTCTAGCACAGATACGCAGTATTTT
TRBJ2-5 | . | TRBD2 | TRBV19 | CASSMGLYQETQYF | TGTGCCAGTAGTATGGGACTATACCAAGAGACCCAGTACTTC
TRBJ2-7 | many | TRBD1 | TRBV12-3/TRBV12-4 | CASSPGQGAEYF | TGTGCCAGCAGTCCGGGACAGGGGGCTGAGTACTTC
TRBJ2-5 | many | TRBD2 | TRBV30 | CAWSPGGETQYF | TGTGCCTGGAGCCCGGGGGGAGAGACCCAGTACTTC
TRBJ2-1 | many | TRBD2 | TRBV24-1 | CATSRAGTSAHNEQFF | TGTGCCACCAGTAGGGCCGGGACTAGCGCCCACAATGAGCAGTTCTTC
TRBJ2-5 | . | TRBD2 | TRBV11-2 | CASSSRMGLAGEPGETQYF | TGTGCCAGCAGCTCCCGAATGGGACTAGCGGGGGAACCTGGAGAGACCCAGTACTTC
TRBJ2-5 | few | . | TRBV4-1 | CASSQDLYDRTETQYF | TGCGCCAGCAGCCAAGATCTCTATGACAGAACAGAGACCCAGTACTTC
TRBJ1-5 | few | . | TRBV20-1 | CSVSGTINQPQHF | TGCAGTGTTTCCGGGACAATTAATCAGCCCCAGCATTTT
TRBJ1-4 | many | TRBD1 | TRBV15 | CATSRDLGRQGDPTNEKLFF | TGTGCCACCAGCAGAGATCTAGGGCGGCAGGGGGACCCAACTAATGAAAAACTGTTTTTT
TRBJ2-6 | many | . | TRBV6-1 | CASSPLSGANVLTF | TGTGCCAGCAGCCCCCTCTCTGGGGCCAACGTCCTGACTTTC
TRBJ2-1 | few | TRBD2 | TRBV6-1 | CASSPWGGNEQFF | TGTGCCAGCAGCCCGTGGGGGGGCAATGAGCAGTTCTTC
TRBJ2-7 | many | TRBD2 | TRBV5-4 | CASSYFGLGGNYEQYF | TGTGCCAGCAGCTACTTCGGATTGGGGGGGAACTACGAGCAGTACTTC
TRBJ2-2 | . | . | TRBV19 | CATRGLSNTGELFF | TGTGCCACCAGGGGACTGAGCAACACCGGGGAGCTGTTTTTT
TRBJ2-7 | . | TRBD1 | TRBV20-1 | CSVQPGTGAPEQYF | TGCAGTGTTCAGCCCGGGACAGGAGCACCCGAGCAGTACTTC
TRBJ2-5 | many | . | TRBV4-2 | CASSQDFISQETQYF | TGTGCCAGCAGCCAAGATTTTATCTCCCAAGAGACCCAGTACTTC
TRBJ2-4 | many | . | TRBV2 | CASSEASDILAKNIQYF | TGTGCCAGCAGTGAAGCGTCGGACATACTAGCCAAAAACATTCAGTACTTC
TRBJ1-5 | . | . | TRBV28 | CATEGGRNQPQHF | TGTGCCACCGAGGGTGGACGGAATCAGCCCCAGCATTTT
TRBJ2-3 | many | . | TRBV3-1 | CASSQSPAGGDTQYF | TGTGCCAGCAGCCAATCCCCGGCAGGGGGGGATACGCAGTATTTT
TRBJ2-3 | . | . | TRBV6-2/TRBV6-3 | CASSVQLGGGTQYF | TGTGCCAGCAGTGTTCAGCTGGGAGGGGGTACGCAGTATTTT
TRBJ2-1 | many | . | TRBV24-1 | CATASGGQDGSNEQFF | TGTGCCACCGCCTCGGGGGGACAGGACGGGAGTAATGAGCAGTTCTTC
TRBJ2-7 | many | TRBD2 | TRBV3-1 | CASSQEVAGAGEQYF | TGTGCCAGCAGCCAAGAAGTAGCGGGGGCGGGGGAGCAGTACTTC
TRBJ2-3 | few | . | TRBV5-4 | CASSLKGQDTQYF | TGTGCCAGCAGCTTGAAGGGTCAAGATACGCAGTATTTT
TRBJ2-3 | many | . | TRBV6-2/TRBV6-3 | CASSYSPYADTQYF | TGTGCCAGCAGTTACTCGCCATACGCAGATACGCAGTATTTT
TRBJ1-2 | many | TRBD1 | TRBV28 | CASRTTGLGYTF | TGTGCCAGCAGGACGACAGGGCTTGGCTACACCTTC
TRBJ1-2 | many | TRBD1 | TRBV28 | CASSFSGTAYGYTF | TGTGCCAGCAGTTTTTCCGGGACAGCTTATGGCTACACCTTC
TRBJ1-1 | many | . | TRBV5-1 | CASSLATGRNTEAFF | TGCGCCAGCAGCTTGGCTACAGGACGTAACACTGAAGCTTTCTTT
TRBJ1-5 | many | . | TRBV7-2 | CASSRQEEQPQHF | TGTGCCAGCAGCCGCCAGGAGGAGCAGCCCCAGCATTTT
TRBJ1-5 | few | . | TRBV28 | CASSSGQRGIYQPQHF | TGTGCCAGCAGCTCCGGACAGAGAGGGATCTATCAGCCCCAGCATTTT
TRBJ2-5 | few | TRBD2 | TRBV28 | CATSGGVKTQYF | TGTGCCACCTCCGGGGGGGTAAAGACCCAGTACTTC
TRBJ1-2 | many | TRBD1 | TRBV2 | CASSEDSQGYYGYTF | TGTGCCAGCAGTGAAGACTCACAGGGGTACTATGGCTACACCTTC
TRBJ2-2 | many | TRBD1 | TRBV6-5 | CASSYRGLGTGELFF | TGTGCCAGCAGTTACAGGGGGCTAGGCACCGGGGAGCTGTTTTTT
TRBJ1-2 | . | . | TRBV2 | CASSSTGRDYGYTF | TGTGCCAGCAGTTCCACAGGGAGGGACTATGGCTACACCTTC
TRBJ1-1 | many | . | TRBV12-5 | CASGLGQNTEAFF | TGTGCTAGTGGTTTGGGGCAGAACACTGAAGCTTTCTTT
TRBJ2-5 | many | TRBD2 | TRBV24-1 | CATSDATSGGQETQYF | TGTGCCACCAGTGATGCTACTAGCGGGGGCCAAGAGACCCAGTACTTC
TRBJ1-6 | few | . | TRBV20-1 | CSVGGSYNSPLHF | TGCAGTGTTGGGGGCTCCTATAATTCACCCCTCCACTTT
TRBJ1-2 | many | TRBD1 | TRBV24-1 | CATSRQGANYGYTF | TGTGCCACCAGTCGACAGGGGGCTAACTATGGCTACACCTTC